This TCR beta chain was profiled in a study of T cell responses to AZD1222 COVID-19 vaccine. V shed 4 bases, J shed 4 bases, and the junction held 11 bases outside the gene matches. The CDR3 covers 16 residues. Germline lookup yields CDR1 LGHDT and CDR2 YNNKEL (reference sequence). This table comes from immunoSEQ multiplex PCR, and its TCRdb copy is limited to in-frame clones, with some not included. This table holds tens of thousands of clones, 80% to 90% found once. The V gene is TRBV3-1 (or the pseudogene TRBV3-2), the J gene TRBJ2-3; 7 bases map to TRBD2. This material consisted of peripheral blood, taken 28 days after the second AZD1222 dose. This receptor was taken from an adult who received the AZD1222 COVID-19 vaccine. CDR3 sequence (DNA): TGTGCCAGCAGCCCCCTTCTAAGCGGGAAGGCAGATACGCAGTATTTT. It encodes CASSPLLSGKADTQYF.